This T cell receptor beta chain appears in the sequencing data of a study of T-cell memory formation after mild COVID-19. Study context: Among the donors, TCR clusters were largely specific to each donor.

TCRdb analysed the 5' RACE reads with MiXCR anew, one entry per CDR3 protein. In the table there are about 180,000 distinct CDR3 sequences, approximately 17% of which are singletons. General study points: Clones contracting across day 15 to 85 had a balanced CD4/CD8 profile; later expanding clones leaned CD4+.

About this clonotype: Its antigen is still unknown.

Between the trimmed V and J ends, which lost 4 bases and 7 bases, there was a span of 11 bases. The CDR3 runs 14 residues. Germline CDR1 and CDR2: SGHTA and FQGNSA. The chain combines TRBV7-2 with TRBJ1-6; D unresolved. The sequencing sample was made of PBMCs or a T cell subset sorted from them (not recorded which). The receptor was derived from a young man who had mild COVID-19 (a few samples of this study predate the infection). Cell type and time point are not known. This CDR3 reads CASSSTPFNSPLHF. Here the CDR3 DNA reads TGTGCCAGCAGCTCAACTCCATTCAATTCACCCCTCCACTTT.